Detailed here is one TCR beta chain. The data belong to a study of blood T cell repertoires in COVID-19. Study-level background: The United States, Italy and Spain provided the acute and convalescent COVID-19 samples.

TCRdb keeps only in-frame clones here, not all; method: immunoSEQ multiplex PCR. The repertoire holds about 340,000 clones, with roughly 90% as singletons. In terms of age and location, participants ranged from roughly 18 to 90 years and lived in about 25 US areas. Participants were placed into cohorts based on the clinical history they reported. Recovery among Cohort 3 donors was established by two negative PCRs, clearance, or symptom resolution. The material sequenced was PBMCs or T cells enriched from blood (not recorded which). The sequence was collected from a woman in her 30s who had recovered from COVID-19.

The CDR3 reads CASSLGQGARKDTQYF. The DNA for the CDR3 is TGTGCCAGCTCCCTAGGACAGGGGGCGCGAAAAGATACGCAGTATTTT. V usage is TRBV18 and J usage is TRBJ2-3, with 11 positions matching TRBD1. The CDR3 runs 16 residues. Looked up from germline, CDR1 is KGHSH and CDR2 is LQKENI. J lost 5 bases, V lost 6 bases, and 10 bases had no gene match.